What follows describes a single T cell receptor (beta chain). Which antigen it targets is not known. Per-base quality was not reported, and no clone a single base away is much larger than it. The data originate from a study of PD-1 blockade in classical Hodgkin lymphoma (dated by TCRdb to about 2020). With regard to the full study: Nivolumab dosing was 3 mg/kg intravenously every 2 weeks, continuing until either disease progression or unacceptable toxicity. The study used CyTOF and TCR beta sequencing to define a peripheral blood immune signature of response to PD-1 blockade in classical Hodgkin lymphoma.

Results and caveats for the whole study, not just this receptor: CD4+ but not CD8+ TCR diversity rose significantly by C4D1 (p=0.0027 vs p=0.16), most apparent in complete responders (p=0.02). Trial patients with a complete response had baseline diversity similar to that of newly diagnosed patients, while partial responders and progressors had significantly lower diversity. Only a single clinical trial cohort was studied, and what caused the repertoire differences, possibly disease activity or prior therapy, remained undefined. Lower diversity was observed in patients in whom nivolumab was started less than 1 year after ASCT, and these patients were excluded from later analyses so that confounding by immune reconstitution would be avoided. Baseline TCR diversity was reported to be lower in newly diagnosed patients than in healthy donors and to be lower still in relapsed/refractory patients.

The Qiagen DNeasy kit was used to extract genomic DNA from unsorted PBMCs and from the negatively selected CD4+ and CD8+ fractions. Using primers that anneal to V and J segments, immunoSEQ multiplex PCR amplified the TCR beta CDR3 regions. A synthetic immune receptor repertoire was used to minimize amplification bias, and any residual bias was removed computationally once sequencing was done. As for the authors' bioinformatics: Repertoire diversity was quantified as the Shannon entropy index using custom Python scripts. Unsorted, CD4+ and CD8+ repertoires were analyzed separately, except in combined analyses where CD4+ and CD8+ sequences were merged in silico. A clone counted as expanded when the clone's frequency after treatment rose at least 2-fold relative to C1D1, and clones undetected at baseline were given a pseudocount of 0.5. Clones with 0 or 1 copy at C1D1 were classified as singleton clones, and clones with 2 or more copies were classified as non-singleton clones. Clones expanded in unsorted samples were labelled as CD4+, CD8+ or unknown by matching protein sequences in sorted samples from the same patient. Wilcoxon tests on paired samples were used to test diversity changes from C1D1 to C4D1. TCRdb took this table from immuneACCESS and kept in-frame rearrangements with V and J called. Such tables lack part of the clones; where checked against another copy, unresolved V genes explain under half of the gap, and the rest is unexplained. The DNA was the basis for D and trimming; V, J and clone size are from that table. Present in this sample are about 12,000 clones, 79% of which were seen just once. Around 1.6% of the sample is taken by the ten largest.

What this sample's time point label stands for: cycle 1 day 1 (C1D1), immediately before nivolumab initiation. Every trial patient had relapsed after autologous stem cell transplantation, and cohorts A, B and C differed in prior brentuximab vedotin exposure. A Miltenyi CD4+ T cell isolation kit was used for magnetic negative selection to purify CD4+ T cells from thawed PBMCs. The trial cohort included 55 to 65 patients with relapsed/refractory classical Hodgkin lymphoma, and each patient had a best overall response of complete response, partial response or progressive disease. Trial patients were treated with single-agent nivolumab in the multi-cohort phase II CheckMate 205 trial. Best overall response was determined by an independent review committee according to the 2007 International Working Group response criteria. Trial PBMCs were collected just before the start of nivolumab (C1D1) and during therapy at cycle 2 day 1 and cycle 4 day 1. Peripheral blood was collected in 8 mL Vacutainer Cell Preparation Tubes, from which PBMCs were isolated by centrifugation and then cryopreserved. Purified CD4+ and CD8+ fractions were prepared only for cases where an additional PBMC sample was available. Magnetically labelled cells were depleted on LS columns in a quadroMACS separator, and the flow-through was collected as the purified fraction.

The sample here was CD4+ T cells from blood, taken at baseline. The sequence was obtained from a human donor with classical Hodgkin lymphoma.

The CDR3 region: CASSNGLAGYQETQYF. The nucleotide sequence is TGTGCCAGCAGTAATGGACTAGCGGGTTACCAAGAGACCCAGTACTTC. The chain was built from TRBV28 and TRBJ2-5; TRBD2 aligns with 11 central bases. The CDR3 has 16 amino acids, counting the end cysteine and phenylalanine. Only the CDR3 DNA stays, 48 bases, in frame from base 1. Per the germline V gene, MDHEN is the CDR1 and SYDVKM is the CDR2. V and J are trimmed by 5 bases and 0 bases, and the gene matches miss 5 bases of the junction.